The source of this T cell receptor (beta chain) is a study of OX40 agonist ivuxolimab in advanced cancers. About the study: Ivuxolimab doses were 0.01, 0.1, 0.3, 1.5, 3 or 10 mg/kg every 2 weeks. Two cutaneous melanoma patients and one hepatocellular carcinoma patient, three in all, had partial responses. Regarding the study as a whole: Both blood CD4+ and CD8+ T cells showed clonal growth by week 6 at 0.1 to 3.0 mg/kg.

Remarks on this clone: What it binds is unknown.

The V segment lost 6 bases and the J segment 2 bases; nucleotides outside the gene matches: 11. The CDR3 totals 16 residues. CDR1 and CDR2 (germline): LNHDA, SQIVND (reference sequence). TCRdb keeps only in-frame clones here, not all; method: immunoSEQ multiplex PCR. The table includes approximately 38,000 clones, approximately 83% detected once. The V and J genes are TRBV19 and TRBJ2-7; 9 positions agree with TRBD2. The sequencing here drew on CD4+ or CD8+ T cells sorted from blood, taken in a trial of the OX40 agonist ivuxolimab. This TCR derives from an adult with an advanced solid tumor such as melanoma, head and neck, liver or kidney cancer. The chain's CDR3 is CASSPRGREGTYEQYF. The DNA for the CDR3 is TGTGCCAGTAGCCCGAGGGGGCGGGAGGGGACCTACGAGCAGTACTTC.